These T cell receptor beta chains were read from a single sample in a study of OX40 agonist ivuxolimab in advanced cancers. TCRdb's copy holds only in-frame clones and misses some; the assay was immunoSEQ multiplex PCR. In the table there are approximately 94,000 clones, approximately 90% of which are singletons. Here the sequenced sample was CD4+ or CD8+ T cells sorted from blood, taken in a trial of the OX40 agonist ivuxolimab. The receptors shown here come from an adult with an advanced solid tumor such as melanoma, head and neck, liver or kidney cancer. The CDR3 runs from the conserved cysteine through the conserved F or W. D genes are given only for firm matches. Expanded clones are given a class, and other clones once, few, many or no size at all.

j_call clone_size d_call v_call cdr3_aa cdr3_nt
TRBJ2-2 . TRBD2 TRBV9 CASSPAGTNTGELFF TGTGCCAGCAGCCCAGCGGGAACGAACACCGGGGAGCTGTTTTTT
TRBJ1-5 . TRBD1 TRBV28 CASTLTGGDQPQHF TGTGCCAGCACCCTGACAGGGGGCGATCAGCCCCAGCATTTT
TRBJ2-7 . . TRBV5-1 CASKADMGGEQYF TGCGCCAGCAAAGCGGACATGGGTGGCGAGCAGTACTTC
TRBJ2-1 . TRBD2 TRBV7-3 CASSLIAGTSGSGEQFF TGTGCCAGCAGCTTAATAGCCGGGACTAGCGGGAGTGGTGAGCAGTTCTTC
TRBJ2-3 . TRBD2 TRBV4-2 CASSYSGSADTQYF TGTGCCAGCAGCTATAGCGGGAGTGCAGATACGCAGTATTTT
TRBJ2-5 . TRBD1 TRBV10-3 CAISGGQGEETQYF TGTGCCATCAGTGGGGGCCAGGGGGAAGAGACCCAGTACTTC
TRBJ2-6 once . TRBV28 CASRGASSGANVLTF TGTGCCAGCAGAGGGGCAAGCTCTGGGGCCAACGTCCTGACTTTC
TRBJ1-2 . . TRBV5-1 CASSLGQRMSYTF TGCGCCAGCAGCTTGGGCCAGAGAATGAGCTACACCTTC
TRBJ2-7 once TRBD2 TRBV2 CASSPGLAVVEQYF TGTGCCAGCAGCCCGGGACTAGCGGTGGTCGAGCAGTACTTC
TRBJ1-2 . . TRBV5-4 CASSLMGRNYGYTF TGTGCCAGCAGCTTGATGGGACGGAATTATGGCTACACCTTC
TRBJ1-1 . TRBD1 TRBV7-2 CASSLDRGGTEAFF TGTGCCAGCAGCCTGGACAGGGGTGGCACTGAAGCTTTCTTT
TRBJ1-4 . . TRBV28 CASSQAGASNEKLFF TGTGCCAGCAGTCAAGCCGGAGCGTCTAATGAAAAACTGTTTTTT
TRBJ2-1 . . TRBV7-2 CASSLGPGHYNEQFF TGTGCCAGCAGCTTAGGGCCGGGACACTACAATGAGCAGTTCTTC
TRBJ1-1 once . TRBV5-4 CASSLGGIPEAFF TGTGCCAGCAGCTTGGGGGGAATCCCTGAAGCTTTCTTT
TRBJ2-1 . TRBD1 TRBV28 CASSLIRVRGPEQFF TGTGCCAGCAGTTTGATTCGGGTTAGGGGGCCTGAGCAGTTCTTC
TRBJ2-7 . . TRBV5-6 CASSLDLGAHEQYF TGTGCCAGCAGCTTAGACCTGGGGGCCCACGAGCAGTACTTC
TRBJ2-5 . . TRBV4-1 CASSQALAVQETQYF TGCGCCAGCAGCCAAGCGCTCGCGGTCCAAGAGACCCAGTACTTC
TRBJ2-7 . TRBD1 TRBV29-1 CSAGTGIDEQYF TGCAGCGCCGGGACAGGGATCGACGAGCAGTACTTC
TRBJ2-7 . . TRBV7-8 CASSFSGILYEQYF TGTGCCAGCAGCTTCTCAGGGATCCTCTACGAGCAGTACTTC
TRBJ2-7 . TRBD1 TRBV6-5 CASRHPGTGGYEQYF TGTGCCAGCAGACACCCCGGGACAGGGGGATACGAGCAGTACTTC
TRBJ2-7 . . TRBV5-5 CASRFTGFYEQYF TGTGCCAGCAGATTCACAGGGTTCTACGAGCAGTACTTC
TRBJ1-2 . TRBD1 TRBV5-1 CASSLGNRGQHGYTF TGCGCCAGCAGCTTGGGGAACAGGGGGCAACATGGCTACACCTTC
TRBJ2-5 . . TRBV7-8 CASSLVGGMSQETQYF TGTGCCAGCAGCTTAGTAGGCGGGATGTCTCAAGAGACCCAGTACTTC
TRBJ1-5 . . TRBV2 CASSVAGEDQPQHF TGTGCCAGCAGTGTCGCGGGGGAGGATCAGCCCCAGCATTTT
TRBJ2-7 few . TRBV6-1 CASSEVGYYEQYF TGTGCCAGCAGTGAAGTCGGTTACTACGAGCAGTACTTC
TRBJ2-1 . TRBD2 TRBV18 CASSPLAGQYNEQFF TGTGCCAGCTCACCCCTAGCGGGGCAATACAATGAGCAGTTCTTC
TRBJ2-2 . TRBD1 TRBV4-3 CASSQDPGTATGELFF TGCGCCAGCAGCCAAGACCCCGGGACAGCCACCGGGGAGCTGTTTTTT
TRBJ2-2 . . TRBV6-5 CASSYITRPGELFF TGTGCCAGCAGTTACATTACTAGGCCCGGGGAGCTGTTTTTT
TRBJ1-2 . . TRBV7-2 CASSYNYGYTF TGTGCCAGCAGCTATAACTATGGCTACACCTTC
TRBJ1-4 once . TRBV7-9 CASSPTGPTEKLFF TGTGCCAGCAGCCCAACTGGACCCACAGAAAAACTGTTTTTT
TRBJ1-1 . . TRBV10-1 CASSSRTAHTEAFF TGCGCCAGCAGTTCACGGACAGCCCACACTGAAGCTTTCTTT
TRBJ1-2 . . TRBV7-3 CASSPQLGRPDGYTF TGTGCCAGCAGCCCCCAACTAGGTCGCCCGGATGGCTACACCTTC
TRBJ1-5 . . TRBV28 CASSSPGTGYQPQHF TGTGCCAGCAGTTCACCCGGCACAGGGTATCAGCCCCAGCATTTT
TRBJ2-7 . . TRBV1 CTSSQRTSGRIYEQYF TGCACCAGCAGCCAGAGGACTAGCGGGAGGATTTACGAGCAGTACTTC
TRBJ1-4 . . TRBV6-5 CASRLTTATNEKLFF TGTGCCAGCAGGTTAACCACCGCAACTAATGAAAAACTGTTTTTT
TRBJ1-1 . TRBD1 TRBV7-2 CASGWQGASEAFF TGTGCCAGCGGATGGCAGGGGGCTTCTGAAGCTTTCTTT
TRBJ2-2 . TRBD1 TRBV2 CASRRTGGSGELFF TGTGCCAGCAGAAGGACAGGGGGCTCCGGGGAGCTGTTTTTT
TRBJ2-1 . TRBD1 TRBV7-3 CASSSTGGGNNEQFF TGTGCCAGCAGCTCCACAGGGGGTGGAAACAATGAGCAGTTCTTC
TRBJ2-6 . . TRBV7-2 CASSLSQTGANVLTF TGTGCCAGCAGCTTATCACAGACTGGGGCCAACGTCCTGACTTTC
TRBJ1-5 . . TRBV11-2 CASSLWQERGQPQHF TGTGCCAGCAGCTTATGGCAGGAAAGGGGTCAGCCCCAGCATTTT
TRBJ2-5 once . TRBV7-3 CASSSRGSETQYF TGTGCCAGCAGCTCCAGGGGTTCAGAGACCCAGTACTTC
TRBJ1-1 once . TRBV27 CASSYKGPTEAFF TGTGCCAGCTCCTACAAAGGGCCCACTGAAGCTTTCTTT
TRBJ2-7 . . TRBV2 CASSASSYEQYF TGTGCCAGCAGCGCGAGCTCCTACGAGCAGTACTTC
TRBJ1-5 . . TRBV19 CASSTGGGQPQHF TGTGCCAGTAGTACAGGAGGAGGTCAGCCCCAGCATTTT
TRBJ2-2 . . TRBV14 CASSQIGRGSGELFF TGTGCCAGCAGCCAAATCGGCAGGGGAAGCGGGGAGCTGTTTTTT